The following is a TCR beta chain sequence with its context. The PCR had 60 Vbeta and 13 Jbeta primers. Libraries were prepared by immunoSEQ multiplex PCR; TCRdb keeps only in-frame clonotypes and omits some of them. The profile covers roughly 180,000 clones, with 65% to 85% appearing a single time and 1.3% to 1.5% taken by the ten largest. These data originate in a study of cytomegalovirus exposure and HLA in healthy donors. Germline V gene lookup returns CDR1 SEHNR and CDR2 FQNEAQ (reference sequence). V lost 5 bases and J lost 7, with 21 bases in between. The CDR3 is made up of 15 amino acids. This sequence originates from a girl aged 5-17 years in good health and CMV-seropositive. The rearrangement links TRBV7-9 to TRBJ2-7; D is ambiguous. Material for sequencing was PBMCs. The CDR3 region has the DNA TGTGCCAGCAGCCCTCGCCAACAACAATACGGGGAGCAGTACTTC. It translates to CASSPRQQQYGEQYF.